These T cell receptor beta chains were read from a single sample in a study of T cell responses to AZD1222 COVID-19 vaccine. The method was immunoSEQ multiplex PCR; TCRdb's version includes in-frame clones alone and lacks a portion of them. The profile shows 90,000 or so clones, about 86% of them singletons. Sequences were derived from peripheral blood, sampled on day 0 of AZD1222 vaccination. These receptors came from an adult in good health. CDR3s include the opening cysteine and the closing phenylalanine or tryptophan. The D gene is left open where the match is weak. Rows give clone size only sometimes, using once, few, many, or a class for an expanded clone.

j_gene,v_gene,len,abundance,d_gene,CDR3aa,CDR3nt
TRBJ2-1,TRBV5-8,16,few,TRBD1,CASSLDRDRFNGEQFF,TGTGCCAGCAGCTTAGACCGGGACAGGTTTAATGGGGAGCAGTTCTTC
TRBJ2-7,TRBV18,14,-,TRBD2,CASSQTSGNGEQYF,TGTGCCAGCTCACAGACTAGCGGGAACGGGGAGCAGTACTTC
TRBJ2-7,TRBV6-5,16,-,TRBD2,CASSYFGREGSYEQYF,TGTGCCAGCAGTTACTTCGGGCGGGAGGGGTCGTACGAGCAGTACTTC
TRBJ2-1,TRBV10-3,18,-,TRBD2,CAISESRQVAGANNEQFF,TGTGCCATCAGTGAGTCAAGGCAGGTAGCGGGAGCCAACAATGAGCAGTTCTTC
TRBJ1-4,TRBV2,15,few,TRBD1,CASSRRRDRSEKLFF,TGTGCCAGCAGTAGACGCCGGGACAGGTCGGAAAAACTGTTTTTT
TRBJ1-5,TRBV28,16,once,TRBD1,CASSKQGTPRSQPQHF,TGTGCCAGCAGTAAACAGGGGACTCCCCGCAGTCAGCCCCAGCATTTT
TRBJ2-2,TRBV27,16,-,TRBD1,CASSLGSGQGAGELFF,TGTGCCAGCAGTTTAGGATCGGGACAGGGGGCCGGGGAGCTGTTTTTT
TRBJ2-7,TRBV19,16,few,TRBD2,CASSSLGTSGTYEQYF,TGTGCCAGTAGTAGCCTAGGGACTAGCGGTACCTACGAGCAGTACTTC
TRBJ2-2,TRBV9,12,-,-,CAGSPGTGELFF,TGTGCCGGCAGCCCGGGCACCGGGGAGCTGTTTTTT
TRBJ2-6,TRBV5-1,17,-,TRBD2,CASSFKAGVSGANVLTF,TGCGCCAGCAGCTTTAAAGCGGGAGTATCTGGGGCCAACGTCCTGACTTTC
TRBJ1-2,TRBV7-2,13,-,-,CASSLVVSDGYTF,TGTGCCAGCAGCTTAGTGGTATCCGATGGCTACACCTTC
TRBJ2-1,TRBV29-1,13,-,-,CSVSGLAGNEQFF,TGCAGCGTAAGCGGATTGGCGGGGAATGAGCAGTTCTTC
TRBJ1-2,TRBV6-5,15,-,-,CASNQGGRRDYGYTF,TGTGCCAGCAACCAAGGGGGTAGAAGGGACTATGGCTACACCTTC
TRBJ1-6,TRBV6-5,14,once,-,CASQFSGYNSPLHF,TGTGCCTCCCAGTTTTCTGGGTATAATTCACCCCTCCACTTT
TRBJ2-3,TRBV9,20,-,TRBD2,CASSVGLWGLARASTDTQYF,TGTGCCAGCAGCGTAGGGCTCTGGGGACTAGCGCGGGCTAGCACAGATACGCAGTATTTT
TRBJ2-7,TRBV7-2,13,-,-,CASSWAHSYEQYF,TGTGCCAGCAGCTGGGCCCACTCCTACGAGCAGTACTTC
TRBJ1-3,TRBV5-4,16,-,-,CASSLGGVISGNTIYF,TGTGCCAGCAGCTTGGGGGGTGTCATTTCTGGAAACACCATATATTTT